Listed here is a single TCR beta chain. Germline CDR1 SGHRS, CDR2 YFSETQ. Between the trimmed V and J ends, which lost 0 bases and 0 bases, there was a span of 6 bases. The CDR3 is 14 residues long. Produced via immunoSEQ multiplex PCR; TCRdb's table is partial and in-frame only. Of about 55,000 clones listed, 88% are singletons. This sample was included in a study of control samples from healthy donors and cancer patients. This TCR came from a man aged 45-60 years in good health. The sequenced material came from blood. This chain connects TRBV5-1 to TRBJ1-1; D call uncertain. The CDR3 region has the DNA TGCGCCAGCAGCTTGGGGACGGTGAACACTGAAGCTTTCTTT. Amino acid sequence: CASSLGTVNTEAFF.